This T cell receptor beta chain was sequenced in a study of cytomegalovirus exposure and HLA in healthy donors. Study findings and constraints: Researchers reported that a few CMV-associated chains were confirmed in vitro as CMV antigen-specific. A list of around 150 TCR beta chains associated with cytomegalovirus was given. Later, an analysis found that TCR clusters from the first cohort tended to co-occur in the 120 or so validation repertoires.

TCRdb's copy holds only in-frame clones and misses some; the assay was immunoSEQ multiplex PCR. In the table there are some 140,000 clones, 84% of which are singletons. A note on this clone: Its antigen is not known.

In germline, CDR1 is MNHNY, CDR2 SVGAGI (reference sequence). This CDR3 spans 16 amino acids. With 6 bases clipped from V and 9 bases from J, the junction kept 14 bases outside the gene matches. The rearrangement uses TRBV6-6 and TRBJ1-6, with TRBD1 identical over 7 bases. Sequenced: PBMCs. The receptor was derived from a woman aged 30 to 39 in good health and CMV-seronegative. The CDR3 coding sequence is TGTGCCAGCAGCTGGGGTAGAACAGGGGCCATTTCACCCCTCCACTTT. It translates to CASSWGRTGAISPLHF.